This T cell receptor (beta chain) stems from a study of cytomegalovirus exposure and HLA in healthy donors. CDR1 SGHRS and CDR2 YFSETQ come from the germline V gene. The CDR3 totals 14 residues. V gave up 2 bases and J gave up 0 bases, with 8 bases separating them. PCR involved 60 Vbeta and 13 Jbeta primers. The repertoire was sequenced with immunoSEQ multiplex PCR; TCRdb's copy has only in-frame clones and lacks some. This sample carries about 140,000 clones, approximately 78% of them seen once, and the ten largest clones take roughly 8.2%. The clonotype was recovered from a woman aged 45-59 years in good health and CMV-seropositive. This chain connects TRBV5-1 to TRBJ1-1; D is unclear. Sequences were obtained from PBMCs. The CDR3 nucleotides read TGCGCCAGCAGCTTCCAGGCCATGAACACTGAAGCTTTCTTT. Protein product: CASSFQAMNTEAFF.